The 16 T cell receptor beta chains in this list originate from one sample, sequenced in a study of post-analysis software for immune sequencing data. No antigens are known for them. Every TCR beta cDNA library bore unique molecular identifiers. A single record per CDR3 protein comes from TCRdb applying MiXCR to the PCR reads. The table lists fewer than 850,000 distinct CDR3 sequences, just over 45% of them singletons. The study's findings and limits: Five TRBV segments occurring more often in patients than controls included TRBV5-6, TRBV5-1 and TRBV20-1.

Sequencing input: blood. The receptors were gathered from a girl aged 10 to 17 with multiple sclerosis.

This clonotype has at least ten counts. The V call is TRBV6-5, the J call TRBJ1-2; TRBD1 might be the D (6 bases). Germline CDR1 and CDR2: MNHEY and SVGAGI. The CDR3 length is 13 residues. V lost 5 bases to trimming and J lost 8 bases, with 15 bases between them. CDR3 DNA sequence: TGTGCCAGCAGTCCCGGGGCAGGGGTAGGCTACACCTTC. Translation gives CASSPGAGVGYTF.

The genes are TRBV20-1 and TRBJ2-3; TRBD2 matches 13 bases. Germline V gene sequence: CDR1 DFQATT, CDR2 SNEGSKA (reference sequence). This CDR3 spans 16 amino acids. Unmatched junction bases numbered 12, after V lost 6 bases and J lost 6 bases. This CDR3 reads CSAAGTSGTGRDTQYF. The DNA of the CDR3 is TGCAGTGCAGCGGGGACTAGCGGGACGGGGAGGGATACGCAGTATTTT.

The table lists this clonotype with a count of one. The chain has TRBV4-1 and TRBJ2-7; D unresolved. This CDR3 has 14 amino acids. Germline assignment: CDR1 MGHRA and CDR2 YSYEKL. The germline V and J ends were trimmed by 4 bases and 4 bases, with 14 bases remaining between them. The chain's CDR3 is CASSLDLVGYEQYF. The CDR3 nucleotides are TGCGCCAGCAGCCTAGACTTAGTGGGGTACGAGCAGTACTTC.

The chain uses TRBV20-1 and TRBJ2-7, with TRBD2 matching over 9 bases. The J segment lost 6 bases and the V segment lost 5 bases, leaving 8 bases of the junction unmatched. In germline, CDR1 is DFQATT, CDR2 SNEGSKA (reference sequence). There are 13 residues in the CDR3. CDR3: CSARASGNPEQYF. The DNA for the CDR3 is TGCAGTGCTCGGGCTAGCGGGAATCCCGAGCAGTACTTC.

This clonotype has only a few counts. J is TRBJ1-2 and V is TRBV7-9; D unclear. From germline, CDR1 is SEHNR and CDR2 FQNEAQ (reference sequence). Between the trimmed V and J ends, which lost 1 base and 6 bases, there was a span of 9 bases. The CDR3 has 13 residues. The CDR3: CASSLEPSDGYTF. CDR3 sequence (DNA): TGTGCCAGCAGCTTAGAACCGAGTGATGGCTACACCTTC.

This clonotype came up a few times. The J gene is TRBJ2-3, the V gene TRBV20-1, with 12 bases aligning to TRBD2. The CDR3 has 15 amino acids. With V trimmed by 5 bases and J by 1 base, 4 bases remained unmatched. Germline loops: CDR1 DFQATT, CDR2 SNEGSKA (reference sequence). DNA for the CDR3: TGCAGTGCTGGACGGACTAGCGGGGGCACAGATACGCAGTATTTT. Amino acid sequence: CSAGRTSGGTDTQYF.

This clonotype has only a few counts. The chain has TRBV20-1 and TRBJ1-5; 9 bases are shared with TRBD1. V dropped 5 bases and J dropped 0; count of bases not matched to a gene: 5. Germline values: CDR1 DFQATT, CDR2 SNEGSKA (reference sequence). The length of the CDR3 is 15 residues. The CDR3 spells CSAQTGGYSNQPQHF. The CDR3 DNA is TGCAGTGCTCAGACAGGGGGGTATAGCAATCAGCCCCAGCATTTT.

The chain employs TRBV6-1 and TRBJ2-4; 11 nucleotides line up with TRBD1. The CDR3 runs 19 residues. The V gene's germline CDR1 is MNHNS and CDR2 SASEGT. With V trimmed by 5 bases and J by 0 bases, 12 bases remained unmatched. In nucleotides, the CDR3 is TGTGCCAGCAGTCGCCCTGGGACAGGGGGTCCCTTAGCCAAAAACATTCAGTACTTC. Amino acids: CASSRPGTGGPLAKNIQYF.

The chain employs TRBV7-2 and TRBJ1-5; 7 nucleotides line up with TRBD1. CDR1 SGHTA and CDR2 FQGNSA come from the germline V gene. This CDR3 has 14 amino acids. V trimming: 5 bases; J trimming: 0 bases; junction bases outside the gene matches: 1. The chain's CDR3 is CASSDRASNQPQHF. DNA for the CDR3: TGTGCCAGCAGCGACAGGGCTAGCAATCAGCCCCAGCATTTT.

The chain employs TRBV10-3 and TRBJ1-1, with D maybe TRBD1 (6 bases). The CDR3 consists of 13 residues. V was pared by 6 bases and J by 5 bases, with 13 bases between. The germline gives CDR1 ENHRY, CDR2 SYGVKD. The CDR3 bases are TGTGCCATCAGATTTGGTAGGGGGACTGAAGCTTTCTTT. As protein: CAIRFGRGTEAFF.

This clonotype has just a few counts. The chain recombines TRBV9 with TRBJ1-1; TRBD1 matches 10 bases. The CDR3 has 14 residues. Germline values: CDR1 SGDLS, CDR2 YYNGEE. V shed 7 bases and J 1 base; nucleotides not matched to a gene: 4. The CDR3 spells CASSGTGENTEAFF. CDR3 nucleotides: TGTGCCAGCTCCGGGACAGGGGAGAACACTGAAGCTTTCTTT.

V gene TRBV7-9 combines with J gene TRBJ1-5; D not certain. V gave up 1 base and J gave up 7 bases, with 5 bases separating them. There are 12 residues in the CDR3. Germline values: CDR1 SEHNR, CDR2 FQNEAQ (reference sequence). The DNA for the CDR3 is TGTGCCAGCAGCTTAGACGGGCAGCCCCAGCATTTT. This translates into CASSLDGQPQHF. Supplemented by reference TRBV7-9 and TRBJ1-5, the full variable domain reads DTGVSQNPRHKITKRGQNVTFRCDPISEHNRLYWYRQTLGQGPEFLTYFQNEAQLEKSRLLSDRFSAERPKGSFSTLEIQRTEQGDSAMYLCASSLDGQPQHFGDGTRLSIL.

This clonotype came up a few times. This chain links TRBV5-1 with TRBJ1-6; 7 bases fit TRBD1. In germline, CDR1 is SGHRS, CDR2 YFSETQ. The CDR3 contains 16 residues. The J segment lost 9 bases and the V segment lost 0 bases, leaving 9 bases of the junction unmatched. CDR3 region: CASSLEPGQSTSPLHF. The CDR3 nucleotides are TGCGCCAGCAGCTTGGAACCGGGACAGTCGACTTCACCCCTCCACTTT. Drawing the rest from reference TRBV5-1 and TRBJ1-6, the complete variable domain is KAGVTQTPRYLIKTRGQQVTLSCSPISGHRSVSWYQQTPGQGLQFLFEYFSETQRNKGNFPGRFSGRQFSNSRSEMNVSTLELGDSALYLCASSLEPGQSTSPLHFGNGTRLTVT.

This clonotype has a single count. The chain has TRBV6-4 and TRBJ2-1; 9 bases align to TRBD2. This CDR3 region has 15 residues. J gave up 8 bases and V 3 bases, and 8 bases lay outside the gene matches. The germline V gene has CDR1 MRHNA and CDR2 SNTAGT. The CDR3 coding sequence is TGTGCCAGCAGTGAAGGGGCTAGCGGGAACCATGAGCAGTTCTTC. Translation gives CASSEGASGNHEQFF.

The chain has TRBV3-1 and TRBJ2-5, with D unresolved. With 4 bases removed from V and 1 base from J, the gap between germline ends came to 10 bases. Germline V lookup: CDR1 LGHDT, CDR2 YNNKEL (reference sequence). The CDR3 extends over 14 amino acids. The CDR3 DNA reads TGTGCCAGCAGCCCCCCGGTACCCCAAGAGACCCAGTACTTC. Translated, it gives CASSPPVPQETQYF.

The rearrangement joins TRBV15 to TRBJ2-1; 7 bases fit TRBD1. Germline V gives CDR1 LNHNV, CDR2 YYDKDF (reference sequence). V was pared by 1 base and J by 7 bases, with 10 bases of the junction left unmatched. This CDR3 spans 16 amino acids. The CDR3 here is CATSRVRGRGTNEQFF. The CDR3 bases are TGTGCCACCAGCAGAGTGAGGGGCAGGGGGACAAATGAGCAGTTCTTC.